The T cell receptor (beta chain) under discussion was sequenced for a study of OX40 agonist ivuxolimab in advanced cancers. The overall study: The patients got ivuxolimab, which is an agonistic anti-OX40 (CD134) antibody. Patients treated during dose escalation were battling hepatocellular carcinoma, melanoma, renal cell or head and neck cancer. With a range of roughly 23 to 90, age averaged approximately 60 years, and nearly 85% were male.

A remark on this clone: Its specificity is not known.

The CDR3 runs to 12 residues. V gave up 1 base and J gave up 6 bases, with 10 bases separating them. The germline gives CDR1 SQVTM, CDR2 ANQGSEA. Overall study findings and caveats: Partial responders at 0.1-3.0 mg/kg had among the lowest clonal expansion.

This table comes from immunoSEQ multiplex PCR, and its TCRdb copy is limited to in-frame clones, with some not included. The sample lists fewer than 18,000 clones, 65% to 80% occurring once. This TCR was sampled from an adult with an advanced solid tumor such as melanoma, head and neck, liver or kidney cancer. The chain is built from TRBV29-1 and TRBJ2-7; the D is unclear. Here the sequenced sample was CD4+ or CD8+ T cells sorted from blood, taken in a trial of the OX40 agonist ivuxolimab. The CDR3 DNA reads as TGCAGCGTTGAAGGTCAAGGATTCGAGCAGTACTTC. Its translation: CSVEGQGFEQYF.